The 30 T cell receptor beta chains in this list originate from one sample, sequenced in a study of blood T cell repertoires in COVID-19. Only in-frame clones appear in the TCRdb table, and some are missing; sequencing was by immunoSEQ multiplex PCR. The data show 46,000 or so clones, 90% seen once. Sequencing used peripheral blood. These TCRs come from a man between 65 and 80 years old with active COVID-19.

This chain links TRBV2 with TRBJ1-1, with D hard to call. The germline V gene has CDR1 SNHLY and CDR2 FYNNEI. The CDR3 runs to 16 residues. Trimming left V 1 base short and J 0 bases short, with 12 bases between. CDR3 nucleotide sequence: TGTGCCAGCAGTGAAGGGTCGGGAGGGATGAACACTGAAGCTTTCTTT. Protein product: CASSEGSGGMNTEAFF.

The chain links TRBV28 to TRBJ2-5; TRBD1 agrees at 9 bases. The CDR3 covers 17 residues. The ends lost 2 bases at V and 2 bases at J; junction bases unmatched: 9. Germline CDR1 MDHEN, CDR2 SYDVKM. CDR3 sequence: CASSLGGGTGNQETQYF. The DNA of the CDR3 is TGTGCCAGCAGTTTAGGCGGCGGGACAGGGAATCAAGAGACCCAGTACTTC.

This sequence joins TRBV27 and TRBJ1-6, with no clear D. Trimming removed 6 bases from V and 6 bases from J, with 15 bases in between. Germline V gene sequence: CDR1 MNHEY, CDR2 SMNVEV (reference sequence). CDR3 size: 15 residues. The CDR3 loop reads CASRPGYWGNSPLHF. The CDR3, as DNA: TGTGCCAGCAGACCGGGATATTGGGGTAATTCACCCCTCCACTTT.

CDR3 sequence (DNA): TGTGCCAGCAGCTTGTACGGGACAGGGGATGAGGAGACCCAGTACTTC. Translated: CASSLYGTGDEETQYF. The chain is built from TRBV5-6 and TRBJ2-5; the match to TRBD1 covers 10 bases. V shed 1 base, J shed 5 bases, and the junction held 8 bases outside the gene matches. Germline CDR1 and CDR2: SGHDT and YYEEEE. The CDR3 has 16 amino acids.

This rearrangement joins TRBV11-2 to TRBJ2-5; TRBD2 matches at 13 bases. With V trimmed by 4 bases and J by 5 bases, 7 bases remained unmatched. Germline-derived CDR1 and CDR2 are SGHAT and FQNNGV. The CDR3 has 16 residues. The CDR3 here is CASSSGLAGTWETQYF. CDR3 in DNA: TGTGCCAGCAGCTCGGGACTAGCGGGGACCTGGGAGACCCAGTACTTC.

The chain combines TRBV27 with TRBJ1-2; D uncertain. The V gene lost 5 bases and the J gene lost 1 base, with 11 bases spanning the gap. This CDR3 comprises 14 residues. Germline-derived CDR1 and CDR2 are MNHEY and SMNVEV (reference sequence). In DNA form, the CDR3 reads TGTGCCAGCAGTCCCCGACAAGATAACTATGGCTACACCTTC. Translation: CASSPRQDNYGYTF.

DNA for the CDR3: TGTGCCAGCAGCGAAACGAGGGGGCGCTCTGAAGCTTTCTTT. The encoded protein is CASSETRGRSEAFF. The chain employs TRBV7-2 and TRBJ1-1, with 7 bases fitting TRBD1. The CDR3 totals 14 residues. In germline, CDR1 is SGHTA, CDR2 FQGNSA. V trimming: 5 bases; J trimming: 6 bases; junction bases outside the gene matches: 9.

V is TRBV7-2 and J is TRBJ1-2; 10 bases are shared with TRBD1. Germline lookup yields CDR1 SGHTA and CDR2 FQGNSA. The CDR3 covers 14 residues. Losses at the gene ends were 3 bases for V and 9 bases for J; bases not matched to a gene: 7. In DNA form, the CDR3 reads TGTGCCAGCAGCTTCCCGGGACAGGGGAGACGCTACACCTTC. Translation gives CASSFPGQGRRYTF.

The chain recombines TRBV27 with TRBJ2-7, with 8 positions matching TRBD2. The CDR3 loop spans 16 amino acids. Germline loops: CDR1 MNHEY, CDR2 SMNVEV (reference sequence). V was pared by 4 bases and J by 4 bases, with 12 bases of the junction left unmatched. CDR3 DNA sequence: TGTGCCAGCAGTTCCCGGATGGCGGGAGGTTCTTACGAGCAGTACTTC. This encodes CASSSRMAGGSYEQYF.

The chain couples TRBV4-3 to TRBJ2-7, with D possibly being TRBD1 (7 bases). Per germline, CDR1 LGHNA and CDR2 YSLEER. V was clipped by 0 bases and J by 2 bases, with 14 bases between them. This CDR3 is built from 16 residues. The CDR3 DNA follows: TGCGCCAGCAGCCAAGATCAGACCAGGGGGGCCTACGAGCAGTACTTC. Translating it yields CASSQDQTRGAYEQYF.

The V gene is TRBV5-8, the J gene TRBJ2-1, with 7 positions matching TRBD2. Per germline, CDR1 SGHTS and CDR2 YDEGEE. This CDR3 region has 15 residues. The J segment lost 5 bases and the V segment lost 1 base, leaving 6 bases of the junction unmatched. The CDR3, as DNA: TGTGCCAGCAGCTTGTGGGGGAGGGCGAACAATGAGCAGTTCTTC. It yields the protein CASSLWGRANNEQFF.

The chain employs TRBV7-2 and TRBJ1-1, with a tentative D call TRBD1 (5 bases). Germline V gene data show CDR1 as SGHTA and CDR2 as FQGNSA. The CDR3 length is 12 residues. Trimming removed 5 bases from V and 5 bases from J, with 9 bases in between. In nucleotides, the CDR3 is TGTGCCAGCAGCGCCAGACAGACTGAAGCTTTCTTT. Translation gives CASSARQTEAFF.

The genes are TRBV14 and TRBJ1-1, with D possibly TRBD1 on 5 matching bases. This CDR3 region has 14 residues. Germline CDR1 reads SGHDN; CDR2 reads FVKESK. The V and J ends lost 8 bases and 0 bases respectively, with 13 bases between them. The CDR3 DNA reads TGTGCCAGCGCCCCTGGAGGGGTGAACACTGAAGCTTTCTTT. Protein: CASAPGGVNTEAFF.

V is TRBV5-4 and J is TRBJ2-2, with 14 nucleotides matching TRBD2. CDR1 is SGHNT, CDR2 YYREEE, per germline (reference sequence). The CDR3 spans 16 residues. V was pared by 4 bases and J by 7 bases, with 6 bases of the junction left unmatched. The DNA of the CDR3 is TGTGCCAGCAGCCCGGGACTAGCGGGAGCGGTCGGGGAGCTGTTTTTT. As protein: CASSPGLAGAVGELFF.

V and J are TRBV6-2 or TRBV6-3 and TRBJ2-1, with unresolved D. This CDR3 is 12 amino acids long. The germline V gene encodes CDR1 MNHEY and CDR2 SVGEGT. V shed 6 bases and J shed 5 bases, with 8 bases lying between them. CDR3 protein: CASSRLNNEQFF. The CDR3 DNA reads TGTGCCAGCAGCCGACTTAACAATGAGCAGTTCTTC.

The J gene is TRBJ2-5, the V gene TRBV2; TRBD2 agrees at 7 bases. Germline V gene lookup returns CDR1 SNHLY and CDR2 FYNNEI. V trimming: 4 bases; J trimming: 3 bases; junction bases outside the gene matches: 2. This CDR3 contains 13 residues. The CDR3 DNA reads as TGTGCCAGCAGTGGGACTAGTGAAGAGACCCAGTACTTC. Protein: CASSGTSEETQYF.

The gene calls are TRBV3-1 (or the pseudogene TRBV3-2) and TRBJ2-5; 8 nucleotides line up with TRBD2. The CDR3 extends over 14 amino acids. J lost 5 bases, V lost 4 bases, and 6 bases had no gene match. Germline V gene sequence: CDR1 LGHDT, CDR2 YNNKEL (reference sequence). The CDR3 here is CASSLRGGFETQYF. The CDR3 DNA sequence: TGTGCCAGCAGCCTTCGGGGGGGCTTCGAGACCCAGTACTTC.

The rearrangement joins TRBV28 to TRBJ1-1, with D hard to call. Trimming cost V 7 bases and J 0 bases, with 12 bases left between them. The CDR3 is 14 residues long. Germline V gene data show CDR1 as MDHEN and CDR2 as SYDVKM. CDR3 nucleotides: TGTGCCAGCACCCCGGGCGGGGTGAACACTGAAGCTTTCTTT. It yields the protein CASTPGGVNTEAFF.

V is TRBV15 and J is TRBJ2-7; the D gene is possibly TRBD1 (6 bases). V gave up 1 base and J gave up 9 bases, with 10 bases separating them. Per the germline V gene, CDR1 is LNHNV and CDR2 is YYDKDF (reference sequence). The CDR3 consists of 12 residues. CDR3 sequence (DNA): TGTGCCACCAGCAGAGCCCAGGGGACGCAGTACTTC. Translation: CATSRAQGTQYF.

This rearrangement joins TRBV18 to TRBJ2-5, with 13 bases identical to TRBD2. Germline trimming cut 3 bases from V and 4 bases from J; bases unmatched to any gene: 8. In germline, CDR1 is KGHSH, CDR2 LQKENI. This CDR3 is built from 17 residues. Written as DNA, the CDR3 is TGTGCCAGCTCACCCGGGAGACTAGCGGGAGGAAGAGAGACCCAGTACTTC. Translation: CASSPGRLAGGRETQYF. The full variable domain, rest sourced from reference TRBV18 and TRBJ2-5, is NAGVMQNPRHLVRRRGQEARLRCSPMKGHSHVYWYRQLPEEGLKFMVYLQKENIIDESGMPKERFSAEFPKEGPSILRIQQVVRGDSAAYFCASSPGRLAGGRETQYFGPGTRLLVL.

The chain uses TRBV30 and TRBJ1-5, with 8 bases that match TRBD1. In germline, CDR1 is GTSNPN, CDR2 SVGIG (reference sequence). There are 13 residues in the CDR3. The V gene end was trimmed by 4 bases and the J gene end by 6 bases; junction bases not matched to a gene: 5. The CDR3 spells CAWTGGWGQPQHF. The CDR3 DNA follows: TGTGCCTGGACAGGGGGCTGGGGTCAGCCCCAGCATTTT.

The J gene is TRBJ1-2, the V gene TRBV18, with D possibly matching TRBD1 (5 bases). This CDR3 is 13 amino acids long. The germline V gene has CDR1 KGHSH and CDR2 LQKENI. The V end was cut by 1 base, the J end by 6 bases, with 9 bases between. The CDR3 sequence is CASSPLQGNGYTF. Written as DNA, the CDR3 is TGTGCCAGCTCACCACTGCAGGGCAATGGCTACACCTTC. The full variable domain, completed using reference TRBV18 and TRBJ1-2, is NAGVMQNPRHLVRRRGQEARLRCSPMKGHSHVYWYRQLPEEGLKFMVYLQKENIIDESGMPKERFSAEFPKEGPSILRIQQVVRGDSAAYFCASSPLQGNGYTFGSGTRLTVV.

The chain couples TRBV4-3 to TRBJ2-7, with 9 nucleotides matching TRBD1. The CDR3 has 17 amino acids. V lost 4 bases to trimming and J lost 6 bases; unmatched junction nucleotides: 16. CDR1 and CDR2 from the germline V gene are LGHNA and YSLEER. The CDR3: CASSRAFRRDRVSEQYF. CDR3 in DNA: TGCGCCAGCAGCCGGGCCTTCCGCCGGGACAGGGTCTCCGAGCAGTACTTC.

The chain links TRBV7-8 to TRBJ2-3, with TRBD1 as a possible D gene (6 bases). Germline V gene lookup returns CDR1 SGHVS and CDR2 FQNEAQ. The CDR3 consists of 15 residues. V was clipped by 5 bases and J by 0 bases, with 12 bases between them. CDR3 DNA: TGTGCCAGCAGCCCATCACAGGGTAGCACAGATACGCAGTATTTT. Its protein product is CASSPSQGSTDTQYF.

The chain is built from TRBV2 and TRBJ1-5, with 8 nucleotides matching TRBD1. The V segment lost 3 bases and the J segment 6 bases; nucleotides outside the gene matches: 4. The CDR3 consists of 14 residues. Germline lookup yields CDR1 SNHLY and CDR2 FYNNEI. As DNA, the CDR3 is TGTGCCAGCAGTGAGACAGGGGTCACTCAGCCCCAGCATTTT. Residues: CASSETGVTQPQHF.

This sequence joins TRBV19 and TRBJ2-3; tentative D call: TRBD2 (6 bases). V gave up 1 base and J gave up 4 bases, with 15 bases separating them. The CDR3 runs 16 residues. CDR1 and CDR2 from the germline V gene are LNHDA and SQIVND (reference sequence). The CDR3 DNA follows: TGTGCCAGTAGTATAGCTGGGGGGAAGATGGCAGATACGCAGTATTTT. Its protein is CASSIAGGKMADTQYF.

This chain uses TRBV18 with TRBJ1-2; the D gene is possibly TRBD1 (5 bases). In germline, CDR1 is KGHSH, CDR2 LQKENI. The CDR3 consists of 14 residues. V shed 2 bases and J shed 4 bases, with 11 bases lying between them. CDR3 residues: CASSPTGLTYGYTF. In DNA, the CDR3 is TGTGCCAGCTCACCAACAGGCCTTACCTATGGCTACACCTTC.

The chain is built from TRBV6-5 and TRBJ2-5, with 8 bases fitting TRBD2. Unmatched junction bases numbered 6, after V lost 5 bases and J lost 4 bases. The germline V gene has CDR1 MNHEY and CDR2 SVGAGI. This CDR3 has 14 residues. CDR3: CASSPFRGGETQYF. The CDR3 DNA reads TGTGCCAGCAGTCCCTTTCGGGGGGGAGAGACCCAGTACTTC.

This chain links TRBV16 with TRBJ2-3; no clear D gene. This CDR3 region has 15 residues. The germline CDR1 and CDR2 sequences are KGHSY and FQNENV. The V and J ends lost 4 bases and 0 bases respectively, with 11 bases between them. The CDR3 nucleotides are TGTGCCAGCAGCCCTAACGGTGCTAGCACAGATACGCAGTATTTT. This sequence encodes CASSPNGASTDTQYF.

J is TRBJ1-6 and V is TRBV6-5; 8 bases are a match to TRBD1. The CDR3 consists of 15 residues. The germline V gene has CDR1 MNHEY and CDR2 SVGAGI. The trim removed 5 bases at V and 6 bases at J, leaving 6 bases unmatched. CDR3 region: CASSPQGAGNSPLHF. The CDR3, as DNA: TGTGCCAGCAGTCCTCAGGGGGCAGGTAATTCACCCCTCCACTTT.